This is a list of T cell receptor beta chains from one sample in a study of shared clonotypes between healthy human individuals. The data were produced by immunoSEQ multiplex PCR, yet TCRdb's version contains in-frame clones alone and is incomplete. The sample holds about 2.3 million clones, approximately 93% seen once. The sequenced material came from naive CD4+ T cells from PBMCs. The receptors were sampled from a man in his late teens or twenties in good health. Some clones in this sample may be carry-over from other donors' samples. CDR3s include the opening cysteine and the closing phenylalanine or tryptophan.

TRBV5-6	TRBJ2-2	CASSSQAWTSGNTGELFF
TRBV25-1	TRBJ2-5	CASSDPGQGDSETQYF
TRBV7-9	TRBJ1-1	CASSPDREAFF
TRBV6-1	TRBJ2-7	CASLRGSYEQYF
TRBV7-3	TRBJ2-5	CASSLNGKETQYF
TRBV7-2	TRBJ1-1	CASSFFRDTEAFF
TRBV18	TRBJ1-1	CASSPGVRGTEAFF
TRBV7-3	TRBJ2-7	CASSLGGTYEQYF
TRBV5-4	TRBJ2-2	CASSLDSYTGELFF
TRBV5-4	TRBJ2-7	CASSLLSGGNEQYF
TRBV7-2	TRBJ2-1	CASSLGRYNEQFF
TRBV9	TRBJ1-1	CASSVADGFGPQKNTEAFF
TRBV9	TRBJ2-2	CASTSDTATGELFF
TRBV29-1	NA	CSAQDTSYEQYF
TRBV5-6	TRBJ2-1	CASQQAGRGSSMSDNEQFF
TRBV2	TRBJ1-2	CASSDTGTGGGYTF
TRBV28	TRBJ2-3	CASITQGIYTDTQYF
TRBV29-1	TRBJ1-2	CSVPVARGYTF
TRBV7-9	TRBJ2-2	CASSTSGGNTGELFF
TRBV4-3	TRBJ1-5	CASSQNRGQPQHF
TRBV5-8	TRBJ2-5	CASTLSGRDQETQYF
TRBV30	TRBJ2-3	CAWSPAPDTQYF
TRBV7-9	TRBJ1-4	CASSPSAAINEKLFF
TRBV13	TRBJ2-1	CASSLGRGLTLSYNEQFF
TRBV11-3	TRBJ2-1	CASSPGTSGQSSYNEQFF
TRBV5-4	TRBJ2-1	CASSAASSGRNYNEQFF
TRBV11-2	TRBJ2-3	CASNQGLAGEDTQYF
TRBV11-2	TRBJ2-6	CASSLLINSGANVLTF
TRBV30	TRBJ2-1	CAWSPSGSEQFF
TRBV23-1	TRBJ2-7	CASSQSVSLYEQYF
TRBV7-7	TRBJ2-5	CASSPRTGRETQYF
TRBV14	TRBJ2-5	CASSPAQGTQETQYF
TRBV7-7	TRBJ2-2	CASSSDRATNTGELFF
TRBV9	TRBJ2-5	CASSVAPWETQYF
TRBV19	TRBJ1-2	CASSLPGTDNYGYTF
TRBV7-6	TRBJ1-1	CASRIQPNTEAFF
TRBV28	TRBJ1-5	CASNTGTGFPPQHF
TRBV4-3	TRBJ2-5	CASSQDLGAGGETQYF
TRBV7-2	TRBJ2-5	CASSLVGRKETQYF
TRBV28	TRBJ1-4	CASRLRTGTNEKLFF
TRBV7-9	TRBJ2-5	CASSYGQSKGGETQYF
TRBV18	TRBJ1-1	CASSPNANTEAFF
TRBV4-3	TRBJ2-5	CASSQDWSLETQYF